This T cell receptor (beta chain) was captured in a study of blood T cell repertoires in COVID-19. As handled by the study authors: Amplified reference gene primers provided the basis for estimating nucleated cell counts. The data were produced by immunoSEQ multiplex PCR, yet TCRdb's version contains in-frame clones alone and is incomplete. V and J calls and clone size are those listed in that table; D and trimming were worked out from the DNA. The sample lists 100,000 to 150,000 clones; about 81% were seen once. This CDR3 region has 14 residues. Between the trimmed V and J ends, which lost 3 bases and 0 bases, there was a span of 9 bases. CDR1 DFQATT and CDR2 SNEGSKA come from the germline V gene (reference sequence).

This receptor was identified in a woman between 45 and 65 years old with acute or convalescent COVID-19. The sequenced sample was peripheral blood. V usage is TRBV20-1 and J usage is TRBJ1-5; D remains ambiguous. The CDR3: CSASTRYSNQPQHF. The CDR3 DNA sequence: TGCAGTGCTAGTACAAGATATAGCAATCAGCCCCAGCATTTT.